This T cell receptor beta chain was sequenced for a study of blood T cell repertoires in COVID-19. Whole-study context: Researchers got acute and convalescent COVID-19 samples from the United States, Italy and Spain. PBMCs, B-cell-depleted T cells, or T cells were the source of the cDNA or gDNA that made up the material.

The germline V and J ends were trimmed by 3 bases and 0 bases, with 14 bases remaining between them. The CDR3 is 16 amino acids. The germline V gene has CDR1 MDHEN and CDR2 SYDVKM. Original processing methods: Reference gene primer amplification in the assay estimated nucleated cell counts. TCRdb's copy holds only in-frame clones and misses some; the assay was immunoSEQ multiplex PCR. That table is the source of V, J and clone size, and D and trimming were worked out from the DNA. The table shows 90,000 to 100,000 clones, with 70% to 90% occurring only once. The V gene is TRBV28, the J gene TRBJ1-1, with a tentative D call TRBD1 (6 bases). The source is a human donor in a cohort sampled during active COVID-19. Source material: peripheral blood. The CDR3 loop is CASSLAFRGLNTEAFF. CDR3 bases: TGTGCCAGCAGTTTGGCCTTTAGGGGGTTGAACACTGAAGCTTTCTTT.